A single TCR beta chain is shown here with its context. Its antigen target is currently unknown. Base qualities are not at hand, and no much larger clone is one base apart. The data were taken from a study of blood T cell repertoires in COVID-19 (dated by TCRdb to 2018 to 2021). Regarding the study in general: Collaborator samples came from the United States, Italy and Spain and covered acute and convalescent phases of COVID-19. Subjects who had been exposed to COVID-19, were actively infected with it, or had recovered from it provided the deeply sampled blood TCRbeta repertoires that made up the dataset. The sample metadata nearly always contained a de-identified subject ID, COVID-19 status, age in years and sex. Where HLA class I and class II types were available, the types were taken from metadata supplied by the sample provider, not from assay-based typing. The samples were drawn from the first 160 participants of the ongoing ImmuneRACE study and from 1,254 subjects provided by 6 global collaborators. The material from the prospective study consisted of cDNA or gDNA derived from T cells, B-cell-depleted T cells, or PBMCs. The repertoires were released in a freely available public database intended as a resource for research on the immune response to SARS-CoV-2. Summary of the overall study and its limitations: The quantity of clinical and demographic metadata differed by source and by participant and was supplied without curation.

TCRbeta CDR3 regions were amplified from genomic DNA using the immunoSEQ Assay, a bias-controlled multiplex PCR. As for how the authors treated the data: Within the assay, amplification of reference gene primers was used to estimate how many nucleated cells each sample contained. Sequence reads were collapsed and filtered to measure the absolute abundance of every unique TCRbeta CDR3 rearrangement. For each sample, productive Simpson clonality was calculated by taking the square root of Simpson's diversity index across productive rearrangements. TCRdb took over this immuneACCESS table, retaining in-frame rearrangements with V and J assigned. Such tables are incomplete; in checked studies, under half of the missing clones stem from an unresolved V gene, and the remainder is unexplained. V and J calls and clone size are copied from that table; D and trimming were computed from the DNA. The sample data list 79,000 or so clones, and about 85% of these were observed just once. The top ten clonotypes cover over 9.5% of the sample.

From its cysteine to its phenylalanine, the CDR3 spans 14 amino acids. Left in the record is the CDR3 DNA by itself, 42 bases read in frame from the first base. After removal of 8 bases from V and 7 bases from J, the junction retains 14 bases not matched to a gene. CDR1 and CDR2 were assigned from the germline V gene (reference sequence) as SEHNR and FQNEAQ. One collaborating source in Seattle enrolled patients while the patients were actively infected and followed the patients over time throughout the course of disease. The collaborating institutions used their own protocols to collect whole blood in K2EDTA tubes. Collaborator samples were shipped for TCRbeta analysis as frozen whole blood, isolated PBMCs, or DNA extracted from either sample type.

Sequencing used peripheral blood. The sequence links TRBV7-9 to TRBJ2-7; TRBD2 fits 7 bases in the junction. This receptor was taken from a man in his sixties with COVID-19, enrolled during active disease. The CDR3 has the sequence CASSSRTRDWEQYF. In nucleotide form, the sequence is TGTGCCAGCTCCTCCCGGACTAGGGATTGGGAGCAGTACTTC.